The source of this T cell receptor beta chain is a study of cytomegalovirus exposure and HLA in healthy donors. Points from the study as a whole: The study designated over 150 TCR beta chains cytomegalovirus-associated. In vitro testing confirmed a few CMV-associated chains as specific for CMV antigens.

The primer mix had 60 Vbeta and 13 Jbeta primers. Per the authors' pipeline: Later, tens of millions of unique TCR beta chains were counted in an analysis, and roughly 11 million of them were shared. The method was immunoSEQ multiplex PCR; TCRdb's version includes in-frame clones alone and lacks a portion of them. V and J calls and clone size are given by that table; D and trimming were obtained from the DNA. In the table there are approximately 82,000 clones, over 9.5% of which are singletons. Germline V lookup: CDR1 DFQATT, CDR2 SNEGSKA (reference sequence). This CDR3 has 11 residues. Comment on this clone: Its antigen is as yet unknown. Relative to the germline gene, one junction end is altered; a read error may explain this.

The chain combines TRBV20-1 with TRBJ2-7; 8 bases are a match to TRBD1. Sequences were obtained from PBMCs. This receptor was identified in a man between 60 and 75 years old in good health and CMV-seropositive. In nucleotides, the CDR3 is TGCAGTGCTAGAGATCTGGACAGGGCGCTTTTC. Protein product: CSARDLDRALF.